Each of the 32 T cell receptor beta chains below was sequenced from the same sample in a study of CD8 T cells in ankylosing spondylitis. In TCRdb, the 5' RACE reads were re-called with MiXCR into one record per CDR3 protein. Counted here are about 540,000 distinct CDR3 sequences, 10% to 15% occurring once; the ten biggest clones make up about 6.8%. These receptors have no known antigen. General study points: A motif of under 10 highly homologous TCR beta variants was seen as apparently characteristic of ankylosing spondylitis blood.

Sequencing was done on a sample of blood, either unsorted or a sorted T cell fraction (not recorded which). Receptors were obtained from a male donor with ankylosing spondylitis.

On this clonotype itself: The CDR3 carries no conserved terminal phenylalanine or tryptophan, so it likely arises from a read error. The DNA is left out, because the CDR3 cannot be placed on it with certainty; the CDR3 is given as TCRdb lists it. The chain employs TRBV20-1 and TRBJ1-2. Germline CDR1 and CDR2: DFQATT and SNEGSKA (reference sequence). The CDR3 sequence runs 13 residues, both termini included. CDR3: CSARDPLRGWPLL.

The table lists this clonotype with a few counts. The chain recombines TRBV6-2 or TRBV6-3 with TRBJ1-6; maybe TRBD1 (6 bases). Germline V CDR1 and CDR2: MNHEY, SVGEGT. CDR3 length: 14 residues. The V end was cut by 7 bases, the J end by 8 bases, with 15 bases between. CDR3 DNA sequence: TGTGCCAGCAACGCCGGGGGCGTATATTCACCCCTCCACTTT. It translates to CASNAGGVYSPLHF.

This clonotype was counted ten times or more. The chain carries TRBV20-1 and TRBJ2-3; 9 positions match TRBD2. This CDR3 comprises 16 residues. J was trimmed by 0 bases and V by 3 bases; bases with no gene match: 7. The V gene's germline CDR1 is DFQATT and CDR2 SNEGSKA (reference sequence). The CDR3 region has the DNA TGCAGTGCTAGGCCCCGACTAGCGGTTAGCACAGATACGCAGTATTTT. Protein product: CSARPRLAVSTDTQYF.

This clonotype was detected a few times. The V call is TRBV24-1, the J call TRBJ1-5; weak D call: TRBD1 (5 bases). V dropped 5 bases and J dropped 0 bases, with 7 bases sitting between them. The germline V gene encodes CDR1 KGHDR and CDR2 SFDVKD. The CDR3 is 14 amino acids. The CDR3 here is CATSVRDSNQPQHF. The CDR3 region has the DNA TGTGCCACCAGTGTCAGGGATAGCAATCAGCCCCAGCATTTT.

There are many counts of this clonotype. The chain employs TRBV12-3 or TRBV12-4 and TRBJ2-1, with a weak D call TRBD2 (6 bases). The CDR3 runs 11 residues. Trimming cost V 8 bases and J 10 bases, with 12 bases left between them. This CDR3 reads CASFSSGEQFF. The CDR3 coding sequence is TGTGCCAGCTTCTCGAGCGGGGAGCAGTTCTTC.

This clonotype was counted only a few times. V is TRBV7-2 and J is TRBJ1-6, with 8 bases identical to TRBD1. This CDR3 has 15 residues. J gave up 10 bases and V 4 bases, and 9 bases lay outside the gene matches. The germline V gene has CDR1 SGHTA and CDR2 FQGNSA. CDR3 sequence reads: CASSYDRGRESPLHF. The CDR3 bases are TGTGCCAGCAGCTACGACAGGGGAAGGGAATCACCCCTCCACTTT.

The chain links TRBV27 to TRBJ2-1; a weak D match, TRBD1 (6 bases). CDR1 and CDR2 (germline): MNHEY, SMNVEV (reference sequence). CDR3 size: 16 residues. Between the trimmed V and J ends, which lost 2 bases and 6 bases, there was a span of 17 bases. CDR3 sequence reads: CASSLRGSAFPNEQFF. The CDR3 DNA reads as TGTGCCAGCAGTTTAAGGGGGTCCGCCTTTCCCAATGAGCAGTTCTTC.

The table lists this clonotype with a few counts. This chain connects TRBV7-8 to TRBJ2-6; the match to TRBD2 covers 9 bases. With V trimmed by 0 bases and J by 6 bases, 15 bases remained unmatched. Germline V gene sequence: CDR1 SGHVS, CDR2 FQNEAQ. The CDR3 sequence is 20 residues long. The CDR3 nucleotides read TGTGCCAGCAGCTTAGCGTTGGCCGGGACTAGCTCCTCCGAGGCCAACGTCCTGACTTTC. Protein product: CASSLALAGTSSSEANVLTF.

This chain joins TRBV11-2 and TRBJ2-3; tentatively, D is TRBD1 (5 bases). The CDR3 runs 12 residues. CDR1 is SGHAT and CDR2 is FQNNGV in the germline V gene. V gave up 1 base and J gave up 14 bases, with 13 bases separating them. DNA for the CDR3: TGTGCCAGCAGCTTAGGTGGGTGGGGCACGTATTTT. The encoded protein is CASSLGGWGTYF.

This clonotype showed up just a few times. The chain uses TRBV10-2 and TRBJ2-1; no reliable D call. Germline assignment: CDR1 WSHSY and CDR2 SAAADI. Trimming removed 0 bases at V and 6 bases at J, with 15 bases between. CDR3 length: 16 residues. The CDR3 is CASSESRQALGNEQFF. CDR3 DNA: TGCGCCAGCAGTGAGTCACGGCAGGCTCTCGGCAATGAGCAGTTCTTC.

This chain connects TRBV4-2 to TRBJ2-1; D may match TRBD1 or TRBD2 (7 bases each). Trimming cost V 6 bases and J 0 bases, with 18 bases left between them. This CDR3 is 17 amino acids long. Per germline, CDR1 LGHNA and CDR2 YNFKEQ. The chain's CDR3 is CASRDRGDRSSYNEQFF. CDR3 DNA sequence: TGTGCCAGCAGGGACCGGGGGGACAGAAGCTCCTACAATGAGCAGTTCTTC.

The chain is built from TRBV20-1 and TRBJ1-1, with TRBD1 matching 8 bases. The germline V gene encodes CDR1 DFQATT and CDR2 SNEGSKA (reference sequence). The CDR3 spans 15 residues. Unmatched junction bases numbered 15, after V lost 6 bases and J lost 6 bases. CDR3 nucleotides: TGCAGTGCGAGCCGCCCCCTCGACAGGGGTCCTGAAGCTTTCTTT. Amino acids: CSASRPLDRGPEAFF.

This clonotype has a handful of counts. This rearrangement joins TRBV27 to TRBJ2-7; D remains unclear. The CDR3 loop spans 16 amino acids. Per the germline V gene, CDR1 is MNHEY and CDR2 is SMNVEV (reference sequence). Trimming left V 2 bases short and J 2 bases short, with 16 bases between. The CDR3 loop reads CASSLPPRSIAYEQYF. As DNA, the CDR3 is TGTGCCAGCAGTTTACCACCCCGGAGCATAGCCTACGAGCAGTACTTC.

This sequence joins TRBV20-1 and TRBJ2-1, with 13 bases aligning to TRBD2. The CDR3 is 14 residues long. Germline trimming cut 7 bases from V and 6 bases from J; bases unmatched to any gene: 6. Looked up from germline, CDR1 is DFQATT and CDR2 is SNEGSKA (reference sequence). The CDR3 region is CSVRTSGRSNEQFF. CDR3 coding DNA: TGCAGTGTTAGGACTAGCGGGAGAAGCAATGAGCAGTTCTTC.

This clonotype was counted many times. The chain carries TRBV6-5 and TRBJ2-1, with TRBD2 as a possible D gene (5 bases). CDR3 length: 15 residues. Germline V gene lookup returns CDR1 MNHEY and CDR2 SVGAGI. Trimming removed 2 bases at V and 0 bases at J, with 8 bases between. The CDR3 bases are TGTGCCAGCAGTTACGAGGGATTCTCCTACAATGAGCAGTTCTTC. Protein sequence: CASSYEGFSYNEQFF.

This clonotype was detected ten times or more. V and J are TRBV12-3 or TRBV12-4 and TRBJ1-5, with D possibly matching TRBD1 (5 bases). V dropped 5 bases and J dropped 0 bases, with 14 bases sitting between them. This CDR3 is 16 amino acids long. CDR3 nucleotides: TGTGCCAGCAGTGCTCGGGGCAGAAATAGCAATCAGCCCCAGCATTTT. As protein: CASSARGRNSNQPQHF.

This clonotype was detected only a few times. V and J are TRBV10-3 and TRBJ2-2; perhaps TRBD1 as D (6 bases). Germline V lookup: CDR1 ENHRY, CDR2 SYGVKD. V gave up 6 bases and J gave up 0 bases, with 8 bases separating them. The CDR3 has 14 residues. CDR3 bases: TGTGCCATCAGAGGACAGCCGAACACCGGGGAGCTGTTTTTT. Translation gives CAIRGQPNTGELFF.

J is TRBJ2-7 and V is TRBV11-2, with D perhaps TRBD1 or TRBD2 (5 bases each). V shed 2 bases and J shed 7 bases, with 15 bases lying between them. Germline assignment: CDR1 SGHAT and CDR2 FQNNGV. This CDR3 contains 14 residues. The CDR3 is CASSLSGARGEQYV. DNA of the CDR3: TGTGCCAGCAGCTTATCTGGGGCCCGGGGAGAGCAGTACGTC.

The V call is TRBV5-1, the J call TRBJ2-1; TRBD2 agrees at 11 bases. The junction had 22 bases not matched to a gene; V was cut back by 3 bases and J by 5 bases. CDR1 is SGHRS and CDR2 is YFSETQ in the germline V gene. There are 21 residues in the CDR3. This CDR3 is CASSWKGVAGGPMVGHNEQFF. The CDR3 nucleotides are TGCGCCAGCAGCTGGAAAGGGGTAGCGGGAGGGCCGATGGTCGGCCACAATGAGCAGTTCTTC.

This clonotype occurred a few times. The chain carries TRBV29-1 and TRBJ2-3, with 9 bases aligning to TRBD1. The trim removed 5 bases at V and 6 bases at J, leaving 9 bases unmatched. Germline CDR1 reads SQVTM; CDR2 reads ANQGSEA. This CDR3 is 14 amino acids long. CDR3 region: CSVTGQGQKDTQYF. In DNA, the CDR3 is TGCAGCGTTACCGGACAGGGGCAGAAGGATACGCAGTATTTT.

This clonotype was seen a few times. CDR3 nucleotides: TGCGCCAGCAGCCAGCCCGGACAGGTCGGCGAGCAGTACTTC. The encoded protein is CASSQPGQVGEQYF. The chain has TRBV5-1 and TRBJ2-7; 7 nucleotides agree with TRBD1. The CDR3 runs 14 residues. With V trimmed by 4 bases and J by 6 bases, 10 bases remained unmatched. CDR1 and CDR2 (germline): SGHRS, YFSETQ.

Many counts were recorded for this clonotype. The V call is TRBV7-2, the J call TRBJ2-1; D is unresolved. The germline V and J ends were trimmed by 1 base and 4 bases, with 5 bases remaining between them. CDR1 is SGHTA and CDR2 is FQGNSA in the germline V gene. This CDR3 region has 13 residues. The CDR3 DNA reads as TGTGCCAGCAGCTTAGTCCAGTACAATGAGCAGTTCTTC. Encoded protein: CASSLVQYNEQFF.

The gene calls are TRBV3-1 and TRBJ1-5, with TRBD1 as a possible D gene (6 bases). In germline, CDR1 is LGHDT, CDR2 YNNKEL (reference sequence). V lost 0 bases, J lost 2 bases, and 8 bases lay in between. This CDR3 is 15 amino acids long. The CDR3 bases are TGTGCCAGCAGCCAAGATTACAGGGGCAATCAGCCCCAGCATTTT. It yields the protein CASSQDYRGNQPQHF.

The chain uses TRBV7-2 and TRBJ1-1; no definite D call. This CDR3 has 15 amino acids. Germline loops: CDR1 SGHTA, CDR2 FQGNSA. Trimming cost V 4 bases and J 1 base, with 13 bases left between them. CDR3 sequence (DNA): TGTGCCAGCAGCTACTTCCCCCTCCCGAACACTGAAGCTTTCTTT. The encoded protein is CASSYFPLPNTEAFF.

This clonotype has only a few counts. The chain has TRBV20-1 and TRBJ2-2; 11 nucleotides line up with TRBD2. The CDR3 length is 15 residues. The germline V gene encodes CDR1 DFQATT and CDR2 SNEGSKA (reference sequence). The V segment lost 0 bases and the J segment 7 bases; nucleotides outside the gene matches: 4. CDR3 sequence reads: CSARELAGVGGELFF. The CDR3 DNA sequence: TGCAGTGCTAGAGAACTAGCGGGAGTTGGCGGGGAGCTGTTTTTT.

This chain uses TRBV5-8 with TRBJ2-1; D is possibly TRBD2 (6 bases). This CDR3 comprises 15 residues. Germline CDR1 SGHTS, CDR2 YDEGEE. V lost 1 base and J 6 bases, leaving 14 bases between the germline ends. The CDR3 loop reads CASSLSGGYSNEQFF. The CDR3 region has the DNA TGTGCCAGCAGCTTGAGTGGGGGGTATTCCAATGAGCAGTTCTTC.

This sequence joins TRBV5-4 and TRBJ2-7; 9 bases match TRBD2. Germline loops: CDR1 SGHNT, CDR2 YYREEE (reference sequence). The V segment lost 2 bases and the J segment 7 bases; nucleotides outside the gene matches: 10. The CDR3 length is 15 residues. The CDR3 DNA sequence: TGTGCCAGCAGCTTCCCGACTAGCGGCAAGAGGGAGCAGTACTTC. Translating gives CASSFPTSGKREQYF.

V usage is TRBV2 and J usage is TRBJ2-1; TRBD2 matches at 11 bases. V was clipped by 6 bases and J by 5 bases; unmatched bases: 6. Germline CDR1 is SNHLY and CDR2 is FYNNEI. This CDR3 has 15 amino acids. The chain's CDR3 is CASRALAGGDNEQFF. The DNA for the CDR3 is TGTGCCAGCAGAGCTCTAGCGGGAGGCGACAATGAGCAGTTCTTC.

This clonotype appeared a few times. The J gene is TRBJ1-5, the V gene TRBV11-2; D remains ambiguous. CDR1 and CDR2 from the germline V gene are SGHAT and FQNNGV. V was cut by 5 bases and J by 1 base, with 12 bases left in between. There are 15 residues in the CDR3. CDR3 bases: TGTGCCAGCAGCCTTAACCCGGGGAGCAATCAGCCCCAGCATTTT. Encoded protein: CASSLNPGSNQPQHF.

This clonotype showed up many times. The chain joins TRBV29-1 to TRBJ2-1, with 13 bases fitting TRBD2. V dropped 1 base and J dropped 5; count of bases not matched to a gene: 2. Germline V gene sequence: CDR1 SQVTM, CDR2 ANQGSEA. The CDR3 has 15 residues. The CDR3 nucleotides read TGCAGCGTTGAAGGGACTAGCGGGGGTGACAATGAGCAGTTCTTC. Residues: CSVEGTSGGDNEQFF.

The chain links TRBV9 to TRBJ2-2, with D possibly TRBD2 on 6 matching bases. The V gene lost 4 bases and the J gene lost 6 bases, with 25 bases spanning the gap. CDR1 is SGDLS, CDR2 YYNGEE, per germline. This CDR3 contains 18 residues. CDR3 residues: CASSPAPLWEAPSGELFF. Written as DNA, the CDR3 is TGTGCCAGCAGCCCGGCCCCGTTATGGGAGGCCCCCTCCGGGGAGCTGTTTTTT.

In this sample, this clonotype turned up a few times. The V and J genes are TRBV10-3 and TRBJ2-7; D is uncertain. The V gene lost 1 base and the J gene lost 6 bases, with 4 bases spanning the gap. CDR1 and CDR2 from the germline V gene are ENHRY and SYGVKD. The CDR3 loop spans 11 amino acids. CDR3 nucleotide sequence: TGTGCCATCAGTGAGTGGGTCGAGCAGTACTTC. This sequence encodes CAISEWVEQYF.